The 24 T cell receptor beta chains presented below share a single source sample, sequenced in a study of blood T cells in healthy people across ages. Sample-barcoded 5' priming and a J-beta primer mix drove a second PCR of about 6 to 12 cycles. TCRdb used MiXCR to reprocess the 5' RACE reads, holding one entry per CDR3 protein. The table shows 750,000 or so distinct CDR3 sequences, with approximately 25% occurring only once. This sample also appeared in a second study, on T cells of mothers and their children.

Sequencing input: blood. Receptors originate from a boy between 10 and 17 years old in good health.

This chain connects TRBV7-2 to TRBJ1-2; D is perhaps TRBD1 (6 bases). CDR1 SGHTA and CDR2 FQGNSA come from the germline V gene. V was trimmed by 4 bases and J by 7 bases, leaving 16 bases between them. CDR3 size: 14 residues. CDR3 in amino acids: CASSWTQGNGGYTF. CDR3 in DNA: TGTGCCAGCAGCTGGACCCAGGGGAACGGTGGCTACACCTTC.

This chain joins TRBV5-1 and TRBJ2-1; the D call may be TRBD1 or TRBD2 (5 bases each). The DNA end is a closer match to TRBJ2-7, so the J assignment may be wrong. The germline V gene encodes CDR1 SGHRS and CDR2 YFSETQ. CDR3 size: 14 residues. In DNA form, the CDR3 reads TGCGCCAGCAGAATACAATGGGGGTCCTACGAGCAGTACTTC. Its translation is CASRIQWGSYEQYF.

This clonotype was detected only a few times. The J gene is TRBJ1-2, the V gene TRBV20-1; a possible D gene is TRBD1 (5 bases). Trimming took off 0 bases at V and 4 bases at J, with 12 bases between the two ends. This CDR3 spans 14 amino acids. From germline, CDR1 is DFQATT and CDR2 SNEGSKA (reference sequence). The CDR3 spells CSARDLGVFYGYTF. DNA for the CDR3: TGCAGTGCTAGAGATCTAGGGGTATTCTATGGCTACACCTTC.

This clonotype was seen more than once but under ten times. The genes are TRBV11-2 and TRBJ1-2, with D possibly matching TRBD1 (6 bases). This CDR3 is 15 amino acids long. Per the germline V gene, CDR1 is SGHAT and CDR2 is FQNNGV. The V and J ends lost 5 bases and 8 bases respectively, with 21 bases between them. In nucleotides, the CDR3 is TGTGCCAGCAGCCAAACACAGGCCGGGGGCACCGGCTACACCTTC. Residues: CASSQTQAGGTGYTF.

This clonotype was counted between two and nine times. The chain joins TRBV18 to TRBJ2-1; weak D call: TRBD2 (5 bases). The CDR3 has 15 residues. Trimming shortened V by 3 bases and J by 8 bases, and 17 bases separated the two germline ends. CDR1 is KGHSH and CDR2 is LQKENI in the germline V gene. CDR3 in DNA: TGTGCCAGCTCACCGGACTCGTCGTTCCCTGATGAGCAGTTCTTC. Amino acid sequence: CASSPDSSFPDEQFF.

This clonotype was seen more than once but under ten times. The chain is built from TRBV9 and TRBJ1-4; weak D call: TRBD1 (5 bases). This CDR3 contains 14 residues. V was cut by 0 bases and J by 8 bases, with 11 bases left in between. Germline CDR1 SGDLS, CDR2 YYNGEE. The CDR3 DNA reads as TGTGCCAGCAGCGTAGGGGACGGCTACGAAAAACTGTTTTTT. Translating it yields CASSVGDGYEKLFF.

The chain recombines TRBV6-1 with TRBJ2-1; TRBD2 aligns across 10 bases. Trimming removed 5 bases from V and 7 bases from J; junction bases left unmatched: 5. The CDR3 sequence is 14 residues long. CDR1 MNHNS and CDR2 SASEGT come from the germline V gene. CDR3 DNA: TGTGCCAGCAGTAGGCCTAGCGGGAGAAATGAGCAGTTCTTC. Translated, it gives CASSRPSGRNEQFF.

The CDR3 coding sequence is TGCGCCAGCAGCTACGGGACAGGTTCGGGCGGCTACACCTTC. Amino acid sequence: CASSYGTGSGGYTF. This chain links TRBV5-1 with TRBJ1-2; TRBD1 agrees at 8 bases. V lost 3 bases, J lost 8 bases, and 9 bases stayed unmatched. Germline V gene sequence: CDR1 SGHRS, CDR2 YFSETQ. The CDR3 loop spans 14 amino acids. Filled out from reference TRBV5-1 and TRBJ1-2, the complete variable domain reads KAGVTQTPRYLIKTRGQQVTLSCSPISGHRSVSWYQQTPGQGLQFLFEYFSETQRNKGNFPGRFSGRQFSNSRSEMNVSTLELGDSALYLCASSYGTGSGGYTFGSGTRLTVV.

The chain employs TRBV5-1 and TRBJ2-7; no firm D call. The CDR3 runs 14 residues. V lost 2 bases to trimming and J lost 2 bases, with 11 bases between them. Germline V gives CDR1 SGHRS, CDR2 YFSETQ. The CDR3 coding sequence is TGCGCCAGCAGCTTAGGACGAGAGACCTACGAGCAGTACTTC. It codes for CASSLGRETYEQYF.

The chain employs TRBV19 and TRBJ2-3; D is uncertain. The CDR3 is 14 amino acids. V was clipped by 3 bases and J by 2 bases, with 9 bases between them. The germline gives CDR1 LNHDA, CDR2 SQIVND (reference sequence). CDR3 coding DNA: TGTGCCAGTAGTATCACTCATCTCACAGATACGCAGTATTTT. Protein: CASSITHLTDTQYF.

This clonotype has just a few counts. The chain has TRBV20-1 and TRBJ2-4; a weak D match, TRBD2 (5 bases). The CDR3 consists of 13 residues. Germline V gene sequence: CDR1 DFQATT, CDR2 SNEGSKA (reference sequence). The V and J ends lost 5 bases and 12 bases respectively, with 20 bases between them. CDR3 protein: CSAATGTDRTQYF. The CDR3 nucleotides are TGCAGTGCTGCAACGGGAACAGACCGTACTCAGTACTTC.

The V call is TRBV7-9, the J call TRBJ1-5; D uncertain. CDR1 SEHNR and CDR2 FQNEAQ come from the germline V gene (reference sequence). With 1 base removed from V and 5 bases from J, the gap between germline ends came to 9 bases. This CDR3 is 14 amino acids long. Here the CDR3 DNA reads TGTGCCAGCAGCTTAGAGGGTGGCGATCAGCCCCAGCATTTT. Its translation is CASSLEGGDQPQHF.

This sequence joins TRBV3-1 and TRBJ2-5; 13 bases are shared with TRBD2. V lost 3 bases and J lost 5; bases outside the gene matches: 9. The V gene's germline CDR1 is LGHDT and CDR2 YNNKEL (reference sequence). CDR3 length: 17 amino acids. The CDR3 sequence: CASSHRLAGGRVETQYF. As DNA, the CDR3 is TGTGCCAGCAGCCACCGACTAGCGGGGGGAAGGGTGGAGACCCAGTACTTC.

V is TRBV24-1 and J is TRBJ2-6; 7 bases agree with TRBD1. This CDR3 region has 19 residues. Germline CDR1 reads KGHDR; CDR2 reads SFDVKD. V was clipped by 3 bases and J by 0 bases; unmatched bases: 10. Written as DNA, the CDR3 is TGTGCCACCAGTGATCAATCGGGACAGACCTCCTCTGGGGCCAACGTCCTGACTTTC. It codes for CATSDQSGQTSSGANVLTF.

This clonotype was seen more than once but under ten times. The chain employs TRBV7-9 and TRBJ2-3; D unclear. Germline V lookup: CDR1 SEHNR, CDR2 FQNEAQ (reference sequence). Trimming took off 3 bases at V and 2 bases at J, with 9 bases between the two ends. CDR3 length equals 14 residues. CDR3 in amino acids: CASSFFYPTDTQYF. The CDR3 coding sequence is TGTGCCAGCAGCTTTTTCTACCCCACAGATACGCAGTATTTT.

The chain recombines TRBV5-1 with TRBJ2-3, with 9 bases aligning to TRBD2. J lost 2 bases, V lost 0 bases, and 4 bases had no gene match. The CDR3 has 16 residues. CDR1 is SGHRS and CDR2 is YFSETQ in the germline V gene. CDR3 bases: TGCGCCAGCAGCTTGGCGGCTAGCGGGATCACAGATACGCAGTATTTT. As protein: CASSLAASGITDTQYF.

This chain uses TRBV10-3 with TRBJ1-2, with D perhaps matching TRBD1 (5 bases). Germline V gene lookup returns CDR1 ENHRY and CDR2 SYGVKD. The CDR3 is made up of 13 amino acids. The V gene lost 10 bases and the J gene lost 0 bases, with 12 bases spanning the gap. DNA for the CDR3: TGTGCCACTTGGACACCGACTAACTATGGCTACACCTTC. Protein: CATWTPTNYGYTF.

The CDR3 sequence: CSADGGAGVSQETQYF. The CDR3 coding sequence is TGCAGCGCCGATGGGGGGGCGGGGGTTTCCCAAGAGACCCAGTACTTC. The chain joins TRBV20-1 to TRBJ2-5; TRBD2 might be the D (7 bases). The CDR3 covers 16 residues. The germline CDR1 and CDR2 sequences are DFQATT and SNEGSKA (reference sequence).

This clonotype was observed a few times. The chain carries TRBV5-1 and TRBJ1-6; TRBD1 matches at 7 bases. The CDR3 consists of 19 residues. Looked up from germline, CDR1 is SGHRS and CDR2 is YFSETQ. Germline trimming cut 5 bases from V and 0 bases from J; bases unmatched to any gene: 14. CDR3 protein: CASSFQPTTGSSYNSPLHF. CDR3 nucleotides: TGCGCCAGCAGTTTTCAACCCACGACAGGGAGCTCCTATAATTCACCCCTCCACTTT.

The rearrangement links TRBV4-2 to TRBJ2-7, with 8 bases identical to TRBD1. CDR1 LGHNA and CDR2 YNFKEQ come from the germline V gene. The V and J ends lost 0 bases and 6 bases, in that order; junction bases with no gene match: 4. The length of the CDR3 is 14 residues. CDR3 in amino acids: CASSQEIGQGEQYF. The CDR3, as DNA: TGTGCCAGCAGCCAAGAAATCGGACAGGGCGAGCAGTACTTC.

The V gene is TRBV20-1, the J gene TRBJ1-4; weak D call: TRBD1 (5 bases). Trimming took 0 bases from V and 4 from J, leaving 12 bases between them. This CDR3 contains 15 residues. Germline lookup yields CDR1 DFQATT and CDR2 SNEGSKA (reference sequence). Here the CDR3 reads CSARDPGRGNEKLFF. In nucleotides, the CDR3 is TGCAGTGCTAGAGACCCGGGACGGGGTAATGAAAAACTGTTTTTT.

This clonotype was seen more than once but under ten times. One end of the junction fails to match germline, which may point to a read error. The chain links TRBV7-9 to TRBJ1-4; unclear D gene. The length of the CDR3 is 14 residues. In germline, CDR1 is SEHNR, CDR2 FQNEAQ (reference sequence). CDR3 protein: CASSPEEGEEKLVF. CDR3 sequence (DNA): TGTGCCAGCAGCCCTGAAGAGGGTGAAGAAAAACTGGTTTTT.

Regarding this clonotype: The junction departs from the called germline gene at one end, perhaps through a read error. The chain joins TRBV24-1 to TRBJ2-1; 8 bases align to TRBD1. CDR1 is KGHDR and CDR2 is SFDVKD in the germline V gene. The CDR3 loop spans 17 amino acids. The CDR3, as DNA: TGTGCCGCCAGTGACCGCCGGACAGGGAGTTTCAATTATGAGCAGTTCTTC. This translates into CAASDRRTGSFNYEQFF.

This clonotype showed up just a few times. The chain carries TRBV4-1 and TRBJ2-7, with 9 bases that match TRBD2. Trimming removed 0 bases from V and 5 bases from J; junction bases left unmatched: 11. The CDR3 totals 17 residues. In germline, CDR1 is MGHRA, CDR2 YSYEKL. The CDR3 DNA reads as TGCGCCAGCAGCCAAGAGTCTAGCGGGATCGGGACCCACGAGCAGTACTTC. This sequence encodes CASSQESSGIGTHEQYF.